This T cell receptor beta chain derives from a study of vaccination and CD4 T cells after COVID-19. Study in general: Overlapping spike pools from SARS-CoV-2 and HCoV-NL63, HCoV-OC43 and HCoV-229E served as culture stimuli.

This sample's treatment: roughly 10-day PBMC culture with coronavirus spike peptide pools or control peptides (ViraFEST assay). PCR-confirmed positives ranged from March to December 2020, preceding US Alpha, Beta and Delta variants. The Oncomine TCR Beta short-read assay was applied to DNA of cultured CD4+ T cells. TCRdb recomputed calls from the PCR reads with MiXCR, one row per CDR3 protein. The data contain fewer than 15,000 distinct CDR3 sequences, about two fifths of them singletons. This clonotype was observed a few times. Its specificity is unknown. The sequenced material came from CD4+ T cells from blood, cultured in vitro. This clonotype was sampled from a human donor who had recovered from COVID-19.

The CDR3 reads CASSFDRGRETQYF. In nucleotides, the CDR3 is TGTGCCAGCAGCTTTGACAGGGGCCGGGAGACCCAGTACTTC. The chain carries TRBV7-9 and TRBJ2-5; TRBD1 aligns across 8 bases. CDR1 is SEHNR, CDR2 FQNEAQ, per germline (reference sequence). The CDR3 covers 14 residues. The trim removed 3 bases at V and 5 bases at J, leaving 5 bases unmatched.